This T cell receptor (beta chain) was identified during a study of CXCR4 blockade with PD-1 therapy in pancreatic cancer. The study, taken as a whole, reports: Survival did not correlate with tumor clonality, which averaged 0.14 versus 0.05. More frequent amino acid clones had more nucleotide rearrangements, suggesting convergent selection.

Points on this clone: No antigen is known for it.

This table comes from immunoSEQ multiplex PCR, and its TCRdb copy is limited to in-frame clones, with some not included. The sample lists several hundred clones, 35% to 40% occurring once. Germline-derived CDR1 and CDR2 are LNHNV and YYDKDF (reference sequence). The CDR3 sequence is 14 residues long. The V and J ends lost 5 bases and 7 bases, in that order; junction bases with no gene match: 7. These archived tumors were resected from patients never given neoadjuvant therapy beforehand. This receptor was obtained from a human donor with pancreatic ductal adenocarcinoma. This chain links TRBV15 with TRBJ1-5; 8 bases agree with TRBD1. Sequencing was carried out using tumor tissue. The CDR3 loop reads CATSVDRGRQPQHF. The CDR3 DNA follows: TGTGCCACCAGCGTTGACAGGGGCAGGCAGCCCCAGCATTTT.